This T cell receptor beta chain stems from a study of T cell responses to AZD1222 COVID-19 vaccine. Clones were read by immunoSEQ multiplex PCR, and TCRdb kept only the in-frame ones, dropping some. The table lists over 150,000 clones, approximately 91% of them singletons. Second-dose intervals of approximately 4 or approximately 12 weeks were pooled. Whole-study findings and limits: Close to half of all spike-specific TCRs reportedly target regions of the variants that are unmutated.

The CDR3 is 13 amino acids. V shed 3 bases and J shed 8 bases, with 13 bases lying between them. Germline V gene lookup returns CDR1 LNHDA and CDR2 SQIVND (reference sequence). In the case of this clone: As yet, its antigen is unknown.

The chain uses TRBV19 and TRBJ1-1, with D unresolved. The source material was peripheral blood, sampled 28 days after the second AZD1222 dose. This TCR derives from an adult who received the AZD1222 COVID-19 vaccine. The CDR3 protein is CASSMEAGSEAFF. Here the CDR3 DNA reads TGTGCCAGTAGTATGGAGGCCGGCTCAGAAGCTTTCTTT.